These 21 T cell receptor beta chains came from one sample sequenced in a study of CD8 T cells in Susac syndrome. RNA amounts of about 0.5 to 1 ug underwent reverse transcription with random hexamers. TCRdb reprocessed the immunoSEQ multiplex PCR reads via MiXCR and lists one record per CDR3 protein. Of under 200,000 distinct CDR3 sequences listed, 90% to 95% are singletons. Specimen: CD4+ T cells from PBMCs. These TCRs come from a human donor with Susac syndrome.

The chain is built from TRBV4-1 and TRBJ1-3; D not resolved. Germline-derived CDR1 and CDR2 are MGHRA and YSYEKL. This CDR3 is 16 amino acids long. The V end lost 4 bases, the J end lost 0 bases, and 13 bases lay between the germline ends. CDR3 sequence reads: CASSPKRGTSGNTIYF. The CDR3, as DNA: TGCGCCAGCAGCCCGAAGCGGGGTACCTCTGGAAACACCATATATTTT.

The CDR3 is CSAEAGGRKQPQHF. In nucleotides, the CDR3 is TGCAGTGCCGAAGCCGGGGGGCGGAAACAGCCCCAGCATTTT. The chain uses TRBV20-1 and TRBJ1-5; D is perhaps TRBD1 (6 bases). The germline V gene has CDR1 DFQATT and CDR2 SNEGSKA (reference sequence). The V gene lost 6 bases and the J gene lost 7 bases, with 19 bases spanning the gap. This CDR3 is 14 amino acids long.

This chain links TRBV19 with TRBJ2-1, with TRBD1 identical over 7 bases. Looked up from germline, CDR1 is LNHDA and CDR2 is SQIVND (reference sequence). Trimming removed 4 bases from V and 3 bases from J; junction bases left unmatched: 9. The length of the CDR3 is 16 residues. CDR3 sequence (DNA): TGTGCCAGTAGTAATTCGGACAGGCGGTTCTACAATGAGCAGTTCTTC. Its translation is CASSNSDRRFYNEQFF. Combining the CDR3 with reference TRBV19 and TRBJ2-1 gives the whole variable domain DGGITQSPKYLFRKEGQNVTLSCEQNLNHDAMYWYRQDPGQGLRLIYYSQIVNDFQKGDIAEGYSVSREKKESFPLTVTSAQKNPTAFYLCASSNSDRRFYNEQFFGPGTRLTVL.

CDR3 amino acids: CASSLGAGYTGELFF. The CDR3 region has the DNA TGTGCCAGCAGTCTTGGAGCGGGATACACCGGGGAGCTGTTTTTT. The chain has TRBV3-1 and TRBJ2-2, with 7 bases lining up with TRBD2. V gave up 6 bases and J gave up 3 bases; unmatched junction bases: 7. The CDR3 sequence is 15 residues long. Germline-derived CDR1 and CDR2 are LGHDT and YNNKEL (reference sequence).

The genes are TRBV25-1 and TRBJ2-5; D uncertain. There are 15 residues in the CDR3. V lost 2 bases to trimming and J lost 5 bases, with 15 bases between them. Looked up from germline, CDR1 is MGHDK and CDR2 is SYGVNS. DNA of the CDR3: TGTGCCAGCAGTGAAGGGCTGGGGTTTGGCGAGACCCAGTACTTC. Protein sequence: CASSEGLGFGETQYF. The entire variable domain, with the rest obtained from reference TRBV25-1 and TRBJ2-5, is as follows: EADIYQTPRYLVIGTGKKITLECSQTMGHDKMYWYQQDPGMELHLIHYSYGVNSTEKGDLSSESTVSRIRTEHFPLTLESARPSHTSQYLCASSEGLGFGETQYFGPGTRLLVL.

The J gene is TRBJ2-7, the V gene TRBV30; TRBD2 is a possible D gene (6 bases). CDR3 length: 13 residues. Deletions cut 2 bases from V and 12 bases from J, with 20 bases between. The germline V gene encodes CDR1 GTSNPN and CDR2 SVGIG (reference sequence). For the CDR3, the DNA is TGTGCCTGGAGTAAAGGCGGGGACTCAATGAGGTACTTC. Encoded protein: CAWSKGGDSMRYF.

This clonotype was observed a handful of times. This chain links TRBV3-1 with TRBJ2-1; no definite D call. V shed 5 bases and J shed 3 bases, with 8 bases lying between them. The CDR3 sequence is 13 residues long. Germline V gene lookup returns CDR1 LGHDT and CDR2 YNNKEL (reference sequence). The CDR3 nucleotides read TGTGCCAGCAGCAGTAGGGACTACAATGAGCAGTTCTTC. Encoded protein: CASSSRDYNEQFF.

This clonotype was detected once. The J gene is TRBJ2-1, the V gene TRBV3-1; TRBD1 matches 7 bases. Germline assignment: CDR1 LGHDT and CDR2 YNNKEL (reference sequence). The CDR3 contains 16 residues. Germline trimming cut 3 bases from V and 3 bases from J; bases unmatched to any gene: 8. The CDR3 protein is CASSQGPQGNYNEQFF. DNA for the CDR3: TGTGCCAGCAGCCAGGGACCACAGGGGAACTACAATGAGCAGTTCTTC.

The V and J genes are TRBV18 and TRBJ1-6, with D unclear. Germline CDR1 KGHSH, CDR2 LQKENI. The V end lost 3 bases, the J end lost 7 bases, and 7 bases lay between the germline ends. The CDR3 sequence is 13 residues long. CDR3 sequence: CASSPLDNSPLHF. The CDR3 DNA follows: TGTGCCAGCTCACCCTTGGACAATTCACCCCTCCACTTT.

The V and J genes are TRBV10-3 and TRBJ2-2; TRBD1 might be the D (6 bases). This CDR3 spans 15 amino acids. Per the germline V gene, CDR1 is ENHRY and CDR2 is SYGVKD. The V gene lost 2 bases and the J gene lost 6 bases, with 13 bases spanning the gap. The CDR3 loop reads CAISEVQGEPGELFF. The CDR3 DNA reads TGTGCCATCAGTGAGGTACAGGGCGAGCCCGGGGAGCTGTTTTTT.

This chain uses TRBV10-3 with TRBJ2-1; 7 positions match TRBD2. Germline V gene lookup returns CDR1 ENHRY and CDR2 SYGVKD. V lost 2 bases, J lost 9 bases, and 13 bases stayed unmatched. The CDR3 spans 16 residues. The chain's CDR3 is CAISEGRLAGSAEQFF. The CDR3 nucleotides read TGTGCCATCAGTGAGGGGCGACTAGCCGGATCCGCTGAGCAGTTCTTC.

This chain links TRBV28 with TRBJ2-1; a weak D match, TRBD2 (5 bases). V lost 4 bases, J lost 2 bases, and 9 bases lay in between. The length of the CDR3 is 14 residues. Germline V gives CDR1 MDHEN, CDR2 SYDVKM. In DNA, the CDR3 is TGTGCCAGCAGTTCTAGCCCCACCTACAATGAGCAGTTCTTC. It codes for CASSSSPTYNEQFF.

The chain combines TRBV28 with TRBJ2-4, with 12 nucleotides matching TRBD2. V trimming: 6 bases; J trimming: 4 bases; junction bases outside the gene matches: 10. Germline-derived CDR1 and CDR2 are MDHEN and SYDVKM. There are 17 residues in the CDR3. CDR3 DNA: TGTGCCAGCAGGCAGACTAGCGGGAGTAAATTGAAAAACATTCAGTACTTC. Translation gives CASRQTSGSKLKNIQYF.

This clonotype has just a few counts. This chain links TRBV2 with TRBJ2-7; weak D call: TRBD1 (5 bases). Germline V lookup: CDR1 SNHLY, CDR2 FYNNEI. The CDR3 is 12 amino acids. With 4 bases removed from V and 3 bases from J, the gap between germline ends came to 7 bases. In DNA, the CDR3 is TGTGCCAGCAGTGTGCAGGGCTACGAGCAGTACTTC. Its protein product is CASSVQGYEQYF.

The chain combines TRBV28 with TRBJ1-1, with D perhaps TRBD1 (6 bases). The V and J ends lost 4 bases and 9 bases respectively, with 12 bases between them. This CDR3 contains 12 residues. Germline V lookup: CDR1 MDHEN, CDR2 SYDVKM. The CDR3 sequence is CASSWRTEKAFF. The CDR3 nucleotides read TGTGCCAGCAGTTGGAGGACAGAAAAAGCTTTCTTT.

The chain employs TRBV29-1 and TRBJ1-1; possible D gene TRBD1, 5 bases. The CDR3 extends over 12 amino acids. V dropped 7 bases and J dropped 1 base, with 10 bases sitting between them. Germline V gene sequence: CDR1 SQVTM, CDR2 ANQGSEA. CDR3 amino acids: CSGGEGNTEAFF. CDR3 coding DNA: TGCAGCGGGGGGGAGGGGAACACTGAAGCTTTCTTT.

CDR3 residues: CASSQATGQVYEQYF. Here the CDR3 DNA reads TGCGCCAGCAGCCAAGCGACAGGGCAAGTGTACGAGCAGTACTTC. The chain employs TRBV4-1 and TRBJ2-7, with 7 positions matching TRBD1. The germline CDR1 and CDR2 sequences are MGHRA and YSYEKL. This CDR3 region has 15 residues. V trimming: 1 base; J trimming: 4 bases; junction bases outside the gene matches: 7.

The V gene is TRBV6-1, the J gene TRBJ1-2; no firm D call. Germline V CDR1 and CDR2: MNHNS, SASEGT. Trimming took off 1 base at V and 4 bases at J, with 10 bases between the two ends. The CDR3 has 14 residues. The CDR3 spells CASSEDSGFYGYTF. For the CDR3, the DNA is TGTGCCAGCAGTGAAGATAGCGGTTTCTATGGCTACACCTTC.

The chain couples TRBV5-1 to TRBJ2-7, with D perhaps matching TRBD1 or TRBD2 (6 bases each). This CDR3 spans 14 amino acids. Deletions cut 7 bases from V and 4 bases from J, with 18 bases between. Germline V CDR1 and CDR2: SGHRS, YFSETQ. DNA for the CDR3: TGCGCCAGCGCCCGAGGGGGAGGAGATTACGAGCAGTACTTC. Translation gives CASARGGGDYEQYF.

The V and J genes are TRBV12-3 or TRBV12-4 and TRBJ2-2, with 8 bases aligning to TRBD1. CDR3 length equals 15 residues. Trimming removed 7 bases from V and 4 bases from J; junction bases left unmatched: 8. CDR3 coding DNA: TGTGCCAGCATTCCGGGACAGGCGCCCACCGGGGAGCTGTTTTTT. Protein product: CASIPGQAPTGELFF.

This rearrangement joins TRBV2 to TRBJ1-3, with 7 bases fitting TRBD1. The CDR3 is 16 amino acids. From germline, CDR1 is SNHLY and CDR2 FYNNEI. With 7 bases clipped from V and 2 bases from J, the junction kept 11 bases outside the gene matches. CDR3 region: CASKGAVRKAGNTIYF. CDR3 DNA sequence: TGTGCCAGCAAGGGGGCAGTTAGGAAGGCTGGAAACACCATATATTTT. Together with reference TRBV2 and TRBJ1-3, the CDR3 gives the full variable domain: EPEVTQTPSHQVTQMGQEVILRCVPISNHLYFYWYRQILGQKVEFLVSFYNNEISEKSEIFDDQFSVERPDGSNFTLKIRSTKLEDSAMYFCASKGAVRKAGNTIYFGEGSWLTVV.